These 28 T cell receptor beta chains were all obtained from the same sample, sequenced in a study of cytomegalovirus exposure and HLA in healthy donors. The primer mix had 60 Vbeta and 13 Jbeta primers. Assay used: immunoSEQ multiplex PCR; TCRdb lists only in-frame clones, some missing. Here the sample spans about 92,000 clones, 60% to 85% being singletons. The material sequenced was PBMCs. These TCRs come from a man in his fifties in good health and CMV-seropositive.

This chain links TRBV27 with TRBJ2-7; 9 bases align to TRBD2. Germline V gives CDR1 MNHEY, CDR2 SMNVEV (reference sequence). J was trimmed by 2 bases and V by 5 bases; bases with no gene match: 7. The CDR3 covers 15 residues. The CDR3 nucleotides are TGTGCCAGCAGTGTGTTTCGCGGGGGGGCCTACGAGCAGTACTTC. Translating gives CASSVFRGGAYEQYF.

The V and J genes are TRBV7-2 and TRBJ2-7, with no clear D. The germline gives CDR1 SGHTA, CDR2 FQGNSA. The V gene lost 5 bases and the J gene lost 7 bases, with 9 bases spanning the gap. The CDR3 spans 11 residues. CDR3 DNA: TGTGCCAGCAGCCAGATGTCAGAGCAGTACTTC. As protein: CASSQMSEQYF.

This clone has a handful of counts. The V call is TRBV5-1, the J call TRBJ2-2, with 11 bases fitting TRBD2. The V gene end was trimmed by 3 bases and the J gene end by 7 bases; junction bases not matched to a gene: 5. The CDR3 is made up of 15 amino acids. CDR1 SGHRS and CDR2 YFSETQ come from the germline V gene. The CDR3 here is CASSSGLAEGGELFF. CDR3 bases: TGCGCCAGCAGCTCGGGACTAGCGGAGGGCGGGGAGCTGTTTTTT.

The J gene is TRBJ2-5, the V gene TRBV9; 7 nucleotides align to TRBD2. Germline V lookup: CDR1 SGDLS, CDR2 YYNGEE. Trimming cost V 2 bases and J 1 base; bases outside gene matches: 8. The CDR3 runs to 16 residues. CDR3 region: CASSVSWGGTQETQYF. Here the CDR3 DNA reads TGTGCCAGCAGCGTGAGCTGGGGGGGGACCCAAGAGACCCAGTACTTC.

A few counts support this clone. The chain employs TRBV2 and TRBJ2-7; the match to TRBD1 covers 7 bases. With 8 bases clipped from V and 1 base from J, the junction kept 11 bases outside the gene matches. CDR1 and CDR2 (germline): SNHLY, FYNNEI. This CDR3 has 15 residues. This chain's CDR3 is CASLKETGLSYEQYF. As DNA, the CDR3 is TGTGCCAGCCTAAAGGAGACAGGGCTATCCTACGAGCAGTACTTC.

V and J are TRBV5-1 and TRBJ2-7; TRBD2 might be the D (5 bases). The germline V gene encodes CDR1 SGHRS and CDR2 YFSETQ. Trimming pared 5 bases from V and 7 bases from J, leaving 19 bases between. This CDR3 spans 14 amino acids. CDR3 protein: CASRDGGGVGEQYF. CDR3 DNA sequence: TGCGCCAGCAGGGATGGAGGTGGTGTGGGGGAGCAGTACTTC.

Of note for this clone: The junction shows a germline mismatch at one end, possibly a read error. The rearrangement uses TRBV6-5 and TRBJ1-1; maybe TRBD1 (5 bases). This CDR3 contains 16 residues. The germline V gene encodes CDR1 MNHEY and CDR2 SVGAGI. CDR3 in amino acids: CASSYALRGVATEAFF. Here the CDR3 DNA reads TGTGCCAGTAGTTATGCCCTCCGGGGGGTGGCCACTGAAGCTTTCTTT.

The gene calls are TRBV4-3 and TRBJ1-2, with 9 bases matching TRBD1. Losses at the gene ends were 6 bases for V and 4 bases for J; bases not matched to a gene: 9. Germline values: CDR1 LGHNA, CDR2 YSLEER. The length of the CDR3 is 15 residues. The CDR3 DNA sequence: TGCGCCAGCAGTACTAGGACAGGGGAGATCTATGGCTACACCTTC. Translation: CASSTRTGEIYGYTF.

This clone was seen a few times. The chain carries TRBV5-4 and TRBJ2-3; D call uncertain. Germline loops: CDR1 SGHNT, CDR2 YYREEE (reference sequence). This CDR3 spans 13 amino acids. V dropped 4 bases and J dropped 5 bases, with 11 bases sitting between them. In nucleotides, the CDR3 is TGTGCCAGCAGCGCCCGGAACAGAGATACGCAGTATTTT. This translates into CASSARNRDTQYF.

The V and J genes are TRBV13 and TRBJ2-5, with 9 bases matching TRBD1. The J call is in doubt because the DNA end fits TRBJ2-7 better. The CDR3 sequence is 14 residues long. Germline V CDR1 and CDR2: PRHDT, FYEKMQ (reference sequence). The CDR3 bases are TGTGCCAGCAGCTTAGGGACAGGGGGAGGCGAGCAGTACTTC. It translates to CASSLGTGGGEQYF.

Only a few counts were recorded for this clone. Mismatch with germline at one junction end may stem from a read error. V is TRBV19 and J is TRBJ1-6; D might be TRBD1 (5 bases). This CDR3 region has 14 residues. Germline-derived CDR1 and CDR2 are LNHDA and SQIVND (reference sequence). This chain's CDR3 is CASSIPGHNSPLNF. The CDR3 DNA reads TGTGCCAGTAGTATCCCCGGACATAATTCACCCCTCAACTTT.

The genes are TRBV28 and TRBJ1-6; 8 bases are shared with TRBD1. The CDR3 runs 15 residues. Germline values: CDR1 MDHEN, CDR2 SYDVKM. Trimming cost V 7 bases and J 6 bases; bases outside gene matches: 8. The CDR3 sequence: CASTRTGPSNSPLHF. The DNA for the CDR3 is TGTGCCAGCACCCGGACAGGGCCAAGTAATTCACCCCTCCACTTT.

The rearrangement joins TRBV7-6 to TRBJ2-3; 11 bases are a match to TRBD2. This CDR3 is 15 amino acids long. CDR1 and CDR2 from the germline V gene are SGHVS and FNYEAQ. V shed 7 bases, J shed 6 bases, and the junction held 9 bases outside the gene matches. The CDR3 nucleotides are TGTGCCAGCAACCGACTAGCGGGGCATACGGATACGCAGTATTTT. Protein product: CASNRLAGHTDTQYF.

The chain uses TRBV29-1 and TRBJ1-2; D may be TRBD1 (6 bases). V gave up 7 bases and J gave up 3 bases, with 18 bases separating them. CDR3 size: 14 residues. CDR1 and CDR2 from the germline V gene are SQVTM and ANQGSEA. The CDR3 sequence is CSAREGERYYGYTF. CDR3 nucleotides: TGCAGCGCCCGAGAGGGGGAGAGGTACTATGGCTACACCTTC.

The V call is TRBV15, the J call TRBJ2-2; the match to TRBD2 covers 15 bases. The CDR3 runs to 18 residues. Germline V gene lookup returns CDR1 LNHNV and CDR2 YYDKDF (reference sequence). J lost 4 bases, V lost 7 bases, and 10 bases had no gene match. The CDR3 DNA reads TGTGCCACCACAACCAGGACTAGCGGGGGGGACATCACCGGGGAGCTGTTTTTT. Translated: CATTTRTSGGDITGELFF.

This clone was observed a few times. The same CDR3 can be traced to other DNA sequences in this sample. The rearrangement joins TRBV9 to TRBJ2-7; D gene uncertain. The CDR3 loop spans 13 amino acids. From germline, CDR1 is SGDLS and CDR2 YYNGEE. The V and J ends lost 0 bases and 3 bases respectively, with 7 bases between them. The CDR3 region has the DNA TGTGCCAGCAGCGTAGCGGCGGACTACGAGCAGTACTTC. The encoded protein is CASSVAADYEQYF.

V usage is TRBV2 and J usage is TRBJ1-5; TRBD1 matches 11 bases. The CDR3 runs 17 residues. Germline CDR1 and CDR2: SNHLY and FYNNEI. After removal of 4 bases from V and 1 base from J, the junction contained 6 bases not matched to a gene. Here the CDR3 reads CASSGGTGGGSNQPQHF. CDR3 DNA sequence: TGTGCCAGCAGTGGTGGGACAGGGGGGGGAAGCAATCAGCCCCAGCATTTT.

This clone came up a few times. The chain is built from TRBV4-2 and TRBJ1-4, with D unclear. Germline loops: CDR1 LGHNA, CDR2 YNFKEQ. V shed 6 bases and J shed 8 bases, with 10 bases lying between them. This CDR3 contains 12 residues. The CDR3 loop is CASSYLQEKLFF. The CDR3 coding sequence is TGTGCCAGCAGTTACCTGCAGGAAAAACTGTTTTTT.

The gene calls are TRBV29-1 and TRBJ2-7; TRBD1 matches at 11 bases. V shed 4 bases, J shed 3 bases, and the junction held 2 bases outside the gene matches. The CDR3 runs to 13 residues. The germline V gene encodes CDR1 SQVTM and CDR2 ANQGSEA. CDR3 protein: CSVAGTGGYEQYF. The CDR3 coding sequence is TGCAGCGTTGCCGGGACAGGGGGCTACGAGCAGTACTTC.

CDR3 sequence: CASSISRHMNTEAFF. The CDR3 DNA sequence: TGTGCCAGTAGTATATCCAGGCACATGAACACTGAAGCTTTCTTT. The rearrangement links TRBV19 to TRBJ1-1; D call uncertain. V shed 2 bases and J shed 0 bases, with 10 bases lying between them. The CDR3 runs 15 residues. Germline CDR1 is LNHDA and CDR2 is SQIVND (reference sequence).

The chain carries TRBV6-5 and TRBJ2-3; 9 bases fit TRBD2. Germline CDR1 MNHEY, CDR2 SVGAGI. Trimming at V came to 3 bases and at J to 3 bases, leaving 4 bases not matched to a gene. The CDR3 totals 15 residues. CDR3 residues: CASSYGGGETDTQYF. For the CDR3, the DNA is TGTGCCAGCAGTTATGGCGGGGGGGAAACAGATACGCAGTATTTT.

The rearrangement uses TRBV19 and TRBJ1-4; 8 bases fit TRBD1. Unmatched junction bases numbered 8, after V lost 6 bases and J lost 5 bases. Germline CDR1 LNHDA, CDR2 SQIVND (reference sequence). The CDR3 covers 15 residues. The CDR3 is CASSRLGQGNEKLFF. CDR3 nucleotide sequence: TGTGCCAGTAGCCGCCTCGGACAGGGAAATGAAAAACTGTTTTTT.

This clone has only a few counts. The chain recombines TRBV7-9 with TRBJ1-2; D perhaps matches TRBD1 (5 bases). The CDR3 has 13 residues. CDR1 and CDR2 (germline): SEHNR, FQNEAQ (reference sequence). Trimming took off 4 bases at V and 8 bases at J, with 14 bases between the two ends. The DNA for the CDR3 is TGTGCCAGCAGCTCGACAGAGCTCAACGGCTACACCTTC. It codes for CASSSTELNGYTF.

The J gene is TRBJ2-7, the V gene TRBV6-5; 9 bases align to TRBD1. The CDR3 loop spans 15 amino acids. CDR1 is MNHEY and CDR2 is SVGAGI in the germline V gene. V shed 0 bases, J shed 0 bases, and the junction held 0 bases outside the gene matches. This CDR3 reads CASSYSGQGSYEQYF. The CDR3 DNA is TGTGCCAGCAGTTACTCGGGACAGGGCTCCTACGAGCAGTACTTC.

As regards this clone: A junction boundary mismatches the germline segment, possibly from a read error. V is TRBV4-2 and J is TRBJ1-1; 7 bases match TRBD1. The CDR3 consists of 16 residues. CDR1 and CDR2 (germline): LGHNA, YNFKEQ. The CDR3 coding sequence is TGTGCCAGCGGCCATGAAGAGGGACAGAGTCTTCCTGAAGCTTTCTTT. Amino acids: CASGHEEGQSLPEAFF.

This clone was counted between two and nine times. V is TRBV21-1 and J is TRBJ1-4; the D call of TRBD1 is as the table states it, not checked on the DNA. TRBV21-1 is given as a pseudogene. CDR3 length equals 18 residues. In DNA, the CDR3 is TGTGCCAGCAGCAAAGTAAAGGGACAGGGCTGGGCTAATGAAAAACTGTTTTTT. Amino acids: CASSKVKGQGWANEKLFF.

This chain uses TRBV6-1 with TRBJ1-5; 12 bases are shared with TRBD1. In germline, CDR1 is MNHNS, CDR2 SASEGT. V lost 7 bases and J lost 6; bases outside the gene matches: 4. This CDR3 comprises 14 residues. The chain's CDR3 is CASKGQGASQPQHF. The CDR3 DNA follows: TGTGCCAGCAAGGGACAGGGGGCGAGTCAGCCCCAGCATTTT.

The chain couples TRBV7-8 to TRBJ1-5; a possible D gene is TRBD1 (6 bases). The CDR3 length is 16 residues. Trimming stripped 1 base from V and 6 bases from J, with 16 bases between. The germline CDR1 and CDR2 sequences are SGHVS and FQNEAQ. The CDR3 nucleotides read TGTGCCAGCAGCTTAGGGAGGGGGGGCATAGGTCAGCCCCAGCATTTT. Protein: CASSLGRGGIGQPQHF. The complete variable domain, with remaining parts taken from reference TRBV7-8 and TRBJ1-5, reads GAGVSQSPRYKVAKRGQDVALRCDPISGHVSLFWYQQALGQGPEFLTYFQNEAQLDKSGLPSDRFFAERPEGSVSTLKIQRTQQEDSAVYLCASSLGRGGIGQPQHFGDGTRLSIL.